This T cell receptor (beta chain) stems from a study of hypomethylating agent response in myelodysplastic syndrome. Background on the study: The mean patient age was about 70 +/- 6 years, and diploid cytogenetics predominated.

Sequencing used immunoSEQ multiplex PCR; TCRdb keeps in-frame clones, though not all of them. The sample contains approximately 2,800 clones, about 90% of which appear only once. Bulk bone marrow was analyzed without sorting T-cell subsets. CDR1 is SGHDT, CDR2 YYEEEE, per germline. V was clipped by 4 bases and J by 12 bases; unmatched bases: 8. The CDR3 has 13 amino acids. The specimen was bone marrow, collected before or after starting hypomethylating agent treatment for myelodysplastic syndrome (not recorded which). The V call is TRBV5-6, the J call TRBJ2-1; 9 nucleotides agree with TRBD1. The source is a human donor with myelodysplastic syndrome. CDR3 DNA sequence: TGTGCCAGCAGCGCCGGGACAGGGAAAGGGCAGTTCTTC. This translates into CASSAGTGKGQFF.